This is a list of T cell receptor beta chains from one sample in a study of cytomegalovirus exposure and HLA in healthy donors. The method was immunoSEQ multiplex PCR; TCRdb's version includes in-frame clones alone and lacks a portion of them. Of 95,000 to 120,000 clones listed, roughly 67% are singletons. The sequencing sample was made of PBMCs. The receptors come from a man aged 18 to 35 in good health and CMV-seropositive. Each CDR3 is given with its conserved first and last residue. Fields, in order: clone size, D gene, J gene, V gene, CDR3 length, CDR3 protein, CDR3 DNA. D genes are given only for firm matches. The listing skips clone size in some rows; elsewhere it reads once, few, many or a size class.

NA TRBD2 TRBJ2-1 TRBV5-6 16 CASTPPGRFSYNEQFF TGTGCCAGCACCCCTCCCGGGAGGTTCTCCTACAATGAGCAGTTCTTC
NA NA TRBJ1-1 TRBV5-1 14 CASPNGGLNTEAFF TGCGCCAGCCCGAACGGAGGGTTAAACACTGAAGCTTTCTTT
NA NA TRBJ2-7 TRBV7-9 13 CASSGLSSYEQYF TGTGCCAGCAGCGGACTAAGCTCCTACGAGCAGTACTTC
NA TRBD1 TRBJ2-5 TRBV7-7 15 CASSRGQGIRETQYF TGTGCCAGCAGCCGGGGACAGGGGATCAGGGAGACCCAGTACTTC
NA TRBD2 TRBJ2-5 TRBV29-1 14 CSAEATSGQETQYF TGCAGCGCGGAGGCGACTAGCGGGCAAGAGACCCAGTACTTC
NA NA TRBJ2-5 TRBV7-6 14 CASSQGSPAVTQYF TGTGCCAGCAGCCAGGGGTCACCTGCAGTGACCCAGTACTTC
few NA TRBJ1-6 TRBV6-1 15 CASIGQFDYNSPLHF TGTGCCAGTATCGGACAGTTCGATTATAATTCACCCCTCCACTTT
NA NA TRBJ2-1 TRBV7-9 15 CASSHTYNAYNEQFF TGTGCCAGCAGCCACACATACAATGCCTACAATGAGCAGTTCTTC
NA TRBD1 TRBJ1-3 TRBV28 15 CASSRPTGSGNTIYF TGTGCCAGCAGTCGACCGACAGGGTCTGGAAACACCATATATTTT
NA NA TRBJ2-7 TRBV6-5 12 CASSFRGDEQYF TGTGCTAGCAGTTTCAGGGGGGACGAGCAGTACTTC
NA NA TRBJ2-7 TRBV19 15 CASSIRRVVKNEQYF TGTGCCAGTAGTATACGTCGGGTTGTAAAGAACGAGCAGTACTTC
once TRBD1 TRBJ2-5 TRBV5-1 15 CASSFGTGAGETQYF TGCGCCAGCAGTTTCGGGACAGGGGCAGGGGAGACCCAGTACTTC
NA NA TRBJ1-1 TRBV18 14 CASSPPQGNTEAFF TGTGCCAGCTCACCCCCACAGGGGAACACTGAAGCTTTCTTT
NA NA TRBJ2-7 TRBV7-6 13 CASSTTASYEQYF TGTGCCAGCAGCACGACTGCTTCCTACGAGCAGTACTTC
once NA TRBJ1-3 TRBV5-6 15 CASSLVDTSGNTIYF TGTGCCAGCAGCTTAGTGGACACCTCTGGAAACACCATATATTTT
once TRBD2 TRBJ2-7 TRBV5-1 13 CASRIRGAYEQYF TGCGCCAGCAGGATCCGGGGGGCCTACGAGCAGTACTTC
NA NA TRBJ2-5 TRBV2 15 CASSASGLPEETQYF TGTGCCAGCAGTGCCTCGGGACTGCCGGAAGAGACCCAGTACTTC
NA TRBD2 TRBJ2-6 TRBV4-2 22 CASSQETHRLAGFHSGANVLTF TGTGCCAGCAGCCAAGAGACCCATCGACTAGCGGGGTTTCACTCTGGGGCCAACGTCCTGACTTTC
few NA TRBJ1-1 TRBV7-9 13 CASSLAQNTEAFF TGTGCCAGCAGCTTAGCCCAGAACACTGAAGCTTTCTTT
NA TRBD1 TRBJ1-1 TRBV6-1 14 CASREGQGFTEAFF TGTGCCAGCAGGGAGGGACAGGGGTTCACTGAAGCTTTCTTT
NA TRBD2 TRBJ2-5 TRBV5-6 16 CASSPLKRGRQETQYF TGTGCCAGCAGCCCCCTCAAGCGGGGGAGACAAGAGACCCAGTACTTC
NA TRBD1 TRBJ1-4 TRBV19 14 CASGDGTGYEKLFF TGTGCCAGCGGAGACGGGACAGGGTATGAAAAACTGTTTTTT
NA NA TRBJ1-1 TRBV5-1 12 CASSDRNTEAFF TGCGCCAGCAGTGACAGGAACACTGAAGCTTTCTTT
NA TRBD1 TRBJ1-6 TRBV11-2 15 CASRQTGTGSSPLHF TGTGCCAGCAGACAAACCGGGACAGGGAGCTCACCCCTCCACTTT
NA NA TRBJ2-5 TRBV19 15 CASSMQGREGETQYF TGTGCCAGTAGTATGCAGGGGAGGGAGGGGGAGACCCAGTACTTC
few NA TRBJ1-3 TRBV27 14 CASSLSMRADTIYF TGTGCCAGCAGTTTATCTATGAGGGCGGACACCATATATTTT
few NA TRBJ2-1 TRBV19 14 CASSSSSGYNEQFF TGTGCCAGTAGTTCAAGCTCCGGCTACAATGAGCAGTTCTTC
once NA TRBJ1-4 TRBV7-9 15 CASSIKSRGSEKLFF TGTGCCAGCAGCATAAAGTCTAGGGGGTCCGAAAAACTGTTTTTT
few NA TRBJ1-2 TRBV11-3 14 CASSLGQAGSGYTF TGTGCCAGCAGCTTAGGACAGGCGGGCTCGGGCTACACCTTC
NA NA TRBJ1-2 TRBV5-6 14 CASSLTGPAYGYTF TGTGCCAGCAGCTTGACAGGGCCCGCCTATGGCTACACCTTC
NA NA TRBJ1-6 TRBV19 15 CASTRRGGDNSPLHF TGTGCCAGTACTAGGAGGGGCGGGGATAATTCACCCCTCCACTTT
NA NA TRBJ2-3 TRBV13 17 CASSRRYKGGEADTQYF TGTGCCAGCAGCCGAAGGTATAAAGGCGGGGAAGCAGATACGCAGTATTTT
NA NA TRBJ1-1 TRBV7-9 15 CASSLESGRNTEAFF TGTGCCAGCAGCTTAGAGAGTGGGAGGAACACTGAAGCTTTCTTT
once NA TRBJ2-3 TRBV6-6 15 CATRMVSGSTDTQYF TGTGCCACAAGGATGGTGAGCGGGAGCACAGATACGCAGTATTTT
few NA TRBJ2-3 TRBV19 14 CASSMGLQTDTQYF TGTGCCAGTAGTATGGGCCTACAAACAGATACGCAGTATTTT
NA TRBD1 TRBJ2-3 TRBV18 14 CASSRTGRDNTQYF TGTGCCAGCTCACGGACAGGGCGGGATAATACGCAGTATTTT
NA NA TRBJ2-5 TRBV4-1 16 CASSQVRGTAGETQYF TGCGCCAGCAGCCAAGTACGGGGGACGGCCGGGGAGACCCAGTACTTC
NA NA TRBJ2-1 TRBV29-1 15 CSVEEGRAGYNEQFF TGCAGCGTTGAAGAAGGCCGAGCAGGCTACAATGAGCAGTTCTTC
NA NA TRBJ1-4 TRBV14 18 CASGQDTNVGYGDEKLFF TGTGCCAGCGGCCAAGATACGAACGTGGGTTACGGAGATGAAAAACTGTTTTTT
NA NA TRBJ2-5 TRBV7-6 13 CASSSGGRGAQYF TGTGCCAGCAGCTCTGGGGGGAGGGGGGCCCAGTACTTC
few TRBD1 TRBJ2-7 TRBV6-1 13 CAITGTGLWEQYF TGTGCCATCACCGGGACAGGGCTTTGGGAGCAGTACTTC
few NA TRBJ1-2 TRBV11-2 12 CASSFGVRGYTF TGTGCCAGCAGCTTCGGGGTGCGTGGCTACACCTTC
NA NA TRBJ1-2 TRBV18 15 CASSRAQQANYGYTF TGTGCCAGCTCACGGGCCCAACAGGCTAACTATGGCTACACCTTC
NA TRBD1 TRBJ1-5 TRBV7-2 17 CASSARDRGLSNQPQHF TGTGCCAGCAGCGCCCGGGACAGGGGGCTTAGCAATCAGCCCCAGCATTTT
NA TRBD2 TRBJ2-7 TRBV14 15 CASSRGFGSGGEQYF TGTGCCAGCAGTAGAGGGTTCGGTAGCGGGGGCGAGCAGTACTTC
NA NA TRBJ1-5 TRBV4-1 14 CASSQEGVVQPQHF TGCGCCAGCAGCCAAGAAGGAGTGGTTCAGCCCCAGCATTTT
NA NA TRBJ1-2 TRBV28 13 CASRVSTNYGYTF TGTGCCAGCAGAGTGAGCACTAACTATGGCTACACCTTC
few TRBD2 TRBJ2-3 TRBV5-1 19 CASSLARWASGGNGDTQYF TGCGCCAGCAGCTTGGCTCGTTGGGCTAGCGGGGGGAATGGAGATACGCAGTATTTT
NA NA TRBJ1-3 TRBV18 15 CASSPTGSAGNTIYF TGTGCCAGCTCACCAACAGGTTCTGCTGGAAACACCATATATTTT
once NA TRBJ1-2 TRBV6-5 13 CASSMDSLSGYTF TGTGCCAGCAGTATGGACAGCTTGAGTGGCTACACCTTC
few NA TRBJ2-3 TRBV6-5 11 CASSHTDTQYF TGTGCCAGCAGTCACACAGATACGCAGTATTTT
NA NA TRBJ2-3 TRBV10-3 15 CAIRDNSPRTDTQYF TGTGCCATCAGAGATAACAGTCCTCGCACAGATACGCAGTATTTT
NA NA TRBJ2-5 TRBV11-3 14 CASSYSRYQETQYF TGTGCCAGCAGCTACAGCAGGTACCAAGAGACCCAGTACTTC
NA TRBD2 TRBJ2-3 TRBV7-8 16 CASNPRRGGGTDTQYF TGTGCCAGCAACCCGCGGAGGGGAGGGGGCACAGATACGCAGTATTTT
NA TRBD2 TRBJ2-1 TRBV5-6 15 CASSAGTSGGREQFF TGTGCCAGCAGCGCCGGGACTAGCGGGGGTCGCGAGCAGTTCTTC
once NA TRBJ2-7 TRBV7-2 15 CASSLTLQGSYEQYF TGTGCCAGCAGCCTAACGCTCCAGGGTTCCTACGAGCAGTACTTC
few TRBD1 TRBJ2-2 TRBV11-3 15 CASSNRDRVAGELFF TGTGCCAGCAGTAACCGGGACAGGGTTGCCGGGGAGCTGTTTTTT